Listed below are T cell receptor beta chains from one sample, sequenced in a study of blood T cells in healthy people across ages. Each CDR3 protein is one row after TCRdb ran MiXCR on the 5' RACE reads. The sample includes about 730,000 distinct CDR3 sequences, 43% seen only once; the top ten take 20% to 25%. Sequences were obtained from blood. These TCRs come from a woman in her sixties in good health. CDR3s include the opening cysteine and the closing phenylalanine or tryptophan. D genes are given only for firm matches. Clone size is not always given. Where it is, it says once, few, many or a class for expanded clones.

TRBV3-1	TRBD1	few	TRBJ2-1	CASSQEQGTAYNEQFF	TGTGCCAGCAGCCAAGAACAGGGGACCGCCTACAATGAGCAGTTCTTC
TRBV5-8	NA	NA	TRBJ2-6	CASIRGLWESGANVLTF	TGTGCCAGCATTCGGGGTCTTTGGGAGTCTGGGGCCAACGTCCTGACTTTC
TRBV29-1	TRBD2	many	TRBJ2-5	CSEGGSQETQYF	TGCAGCGAGGGAGGGTCCCAAGAGACCCAGTACTTC
TRBV12-3/TRBV12-4	NA	once	TRBJ2-7	CASRLGHNKRGEQYF	TGTGCCAGCAGGTTAGGACATAATAAGCGTGGCGAGCAGTACTTC
TRBV9	NA	NA	TRBJ2-1	CASSVGTGWNEQFF	TGTGCCAGCAGCGTAGGAACAGGGTGGAATGAGCAGTTCTTC
TRBV15	NA	NA	TRBJ1-5	CATSVGGGSNQPQHF	TGTGCCACCAGCGTCGGGGGAGGTAGCAATCAGCCCCAGCATTTT
TRBV27	NA	NA	TRBJ2-1	CASSDRPPGPSTKDEQFF	TGTGCCAGCAGTGACCGGCCCCCGGGACCCTCAACCAAGGATGAGCAGTTCTTC
TRBV9	NA	NA	TRBJ2-3	CASSVEIGRNTDTQYF	TGTGCCAGCAGCGTAGAAATTGGCAGGAACACAGATACGCAGTATTTT
TRBV3-1	TRBD2	NA	TRBJ2-2	CASSLTTSGRTGELFF	TGTGCCAGCAGCCTAACGACTAGCGGGAGGACCGGGGAGCTGTTTTTT
TRBV9	NA	NA	TRBJ1-1	CASSVVGSGLDTEAFF	TGTGCCAGCAGCGTAGTCGGCTCGGGGTTGGACACTGAAGCTTTCTTT
TRBV27	NA	many	TRBJ2-6	CASRSSGANVLTF	TGTGCCAGCAGGAGCTCTGGGGCCAACGTCCTGACTTTC
TRBV30	NA	NA	TRBJ1-2	CAYSGWSDGYTF	TGTGCCTATTCAGGGTGGTCGGATGGCTACACCTTC